The rows below give T cell receptor beta chains drawn from one sample of a study of response to subunit inactivated influenza vaccine. TCRdb analysed the RT-PCR reads with MiXCR anew, one entry per CDR3 protein. The profile shows 860,000 or so distinct CDR3 sequences, approximately 21% of them singletons. The sample was PBMCs from blood, taken around 5 days after vaccination. All receptors come from a man in his fifties or sixties who received an inactivated influenza vaccine. Each CDR3 is given with its conserved first and last residue. The order of the fields is J gene, clone size, D gene, V gene, CDR3 DNA, CDR3 protein. A D gene is named only where the DNA matches it firmly. Size tells how often a clone was seen (once, few, many) or the class of an expanded clone, and some rows leave it out.

J gene: TRBJ2-3; clone size: .; D gene: .; V gene: TRBV18; CDR3 DNA: TGTGCCAGCTCACCAACCGGGAGTGGCACAGATACGCAGTATTTT; CDR3 protein: CASSPTGSGTDTQYF
J gene: TRBJ2-6; clone size: .; D gene: .; V gene: TRBV10-3; CDR3 DNA: TGTGCCATCAGTGAGTCCAGGGCAGGGGCCAACGTCCTGACTTTC; CDR3 protein: CAISESRAGANVLTF
J gene: TRBJ2-7; clone size: many; D gene: TRBD1; V gene: TRBV6-2/TRBV6-3; CDR3 DNA: TGTGCCAGCAGAAGACAGGGCTACGAGCAGTACTTC; CDR3 protein: CASRRQGYEQYF
J gene: TRBJ1-1; clone size: many; D gene: .; V gene: TRBV5-1; CDR3 DNA: TGCGCCAGCAAGACCTCGTGGACGGTGAACACTGAAGCTTTCTTT; CDR3 protein: CASKTSWTVNTEAFF
J gene: TRBJ2-4; clone size: .; D gene: .; V gene: TRBV20-1; CDR3 DNA: TGCAGTGCTAGAGGAAGCGATAAGGGGGCCAAAAACATTCAGTACTTC; CDR3 protein: CSARGSDKGAKNIQYF
J gene: TRBJ2-1; clone size: .; D gene: .; V gene: TRBV28; CDR3 DNA: TGTGCCAGCAGTCCCGGAACTAGGAGGTTTTCTGAGCAGTTCTTC; CDR3 protein: CASSPGTRRFSEQFF
J gene: TRBJ2-3; clone size: few; D gene: TRBD2; V gene: TRBV20-1; CDR3 DNA: TGCAGTGCTAGAGGGAGCGGGAGGGCCCCAGATACGCAGTATTTT; CDR3 protein: CSARGSGRAPDTQYF
J gene: TRBJ1-1; clone size: .; D gene: .; V gene: TRBV5-8; CDR3 DNA: TGTGCCAGCAGCTCTTTGGACGGTCGCATGAACACTGAAGCTTTCTTT; CDR3 protein: CASSSLDGRMNTEAFF
J gene: TRBJ2-2; clone size: many; D gene: TRBD1; V gene: TRBV6-1; CDR3 DNA: TGTGCCAGCCTAACAGGGGCCGCGAACACCGGGGAGCTGTTTTTT; CDR3 protein: CASLTGAANTGELFF
J gene: TRBJ2-7; clone size: .; D gene: .; V gene: TRBV6-2/TRBV6-3; CDR3 DNA: TGTGCCAGCAGTTGGGACCCCTACGAGCAGTACTTC; CDR3 protein: CASSWDPYEQYF
J gene: TRBJ1-2; clone size: few; D gene: TRBD1; V gene: TRBV24-1; CDR3 DNA: TGTGCCACCAGTGTTGGACAGGAGGGCTACACCTTC; CDR3 protein: CATSVGQEGYTF
J gene: TRBJ2-3; clone size: .; D gene: TRBD2; V gene: TRBV20-1; CDR3 DNA: TGCAGTGCTAGTAGCCTAGCGGGGAGGGTAACAGATACGCAGTATTTT; CDR3 protein: CSASSLAGRVTDTQYF
J gene: TRBJ2-3; clone size: few; D gene: .; V gene: TRBV10-3; CDR3 DNA: TGTGCCATCAGTGACTCACGACCCGGAGAAGATACGCAGTATTTT; CDR3 protein: CAISDSRPGEDTQYF
J gene: TRBJ2-1; clone size: .; D gene: .; V gene: TRBV10-3; CDR3 DNA: TGTGCCTCAACGGCAGACAATGAGCAGTTCTTC; CDR3 protein: CASTADNEQFF
J gene: TRBJ2-3; clone size: few; D gene: TRBD2; V gene: TRBV10-3; CDR3 DNA: TGTGCCATCAGTGGGCCTCCTAGCGGGGTGGGGGATACGCAGTATTTT; CDR3 protein: CAISGPPSGVGDTQYF
J gene: TRBJ1-2; clone size: few; D gene: .; V gene: TRBV5-1; CDR3 DNA: TGCGCCAGCAGCTTGGTAGGAGGGGAAAACTATGGCTACACCTTC; CDR3 protein: CASSLVGGENYGYTF
J gene: TRBJ2-5; clone size: .; D gene: TRBD2; V gene: TRBV6-2/TRBV6-3; CDR3 DNA: TGTGCCAGCAGTTACCCCGGACTAGCGGGGATTAGGGAGACCCAGTACTTC; CDR3 protein: CASSYPGLAGIRETQYF
J gene: TRBJ2-1; clone size: many; D gene: .; V gene: TRBV3-1; CDR3 DNA: TGTGCCAGCAGCCGAACCGGGACTGGCTACAATGAGCAGTTCTTC; CDR3 protein: CASSRTGTGYNEQFF
J gene: TRBJ2-7; clone size: once; D gene: .; V gene: TRBV20-1; CDR3 DNA: TGCAGTGCTAGACCCTCGATGGGTCCAGTTTTCTCCTACGAGCAGTACTTC; CDR3 protein: CSARPSMGPVFSYEQYF
J gene: TRBJ2-1; clone size: few; D gene: .; V gene: TRBV11-2; CDR3 DNA: TGTGCCAGCAGCTCCCGCGAAGCGAGGGTCAATGAGCAGTTCTTC; CDR3 protein: CASSSREARVNEQFF
J gene: TRBJ2-7; clone size: few; D gene: .; V gene: TRBV5-5; CDR3 DNA: TGTGCCAGCAGTCGGGACTCCCGAGGGAACGAGCAGTACTTC; CDR3 protein: CASSRDSRGNEQYF
J gene: TRBJ2-1; clone size: .; D gene: TRBD2; V gene: TRBV11-1; CDR3 DNA: TGTGCCAGCAGCTCAGGCTCCCCTCTGGCGGGAGGGGGTAATGAGCAGTTCTTC; CDR3 protein: CASSSGSPLAGGGNEQFF
J gene: TRBJ2-1; clone size: few; D gene: TRBD1; V gene: TRBV5-1; CDR3 DNA: TGCGCCAGCAGCCCGACGACAGGGGGATTCTCCTACAATGAGCAGTTCTTC; CDR3 protein: CASSPTTGGFSYNEQFF
J gene: TRBJ2-7; clone size: .; D gene: TRBD2; V gene: TRBV7-8; CDR3 DNA: TGTGCCAGCAGCTTAGGGAGACTAGCGGTCTACGAGCAGTACTTC; CDR3 protein: CASSLGRLAVYEQYF
J gene: TRBJ2-7; clone size: .; D gene: TRBD1; V gene: TRBV7-2; CDR3 DNA: TGTGCCAGCAGCTTGAAGGAAGGGGGCTTCTGGGGGGAGCAGTACTTC; CDR3 protein: CASSLKEGGFWGEQYF
J gene: TRBJ2-1; clone size: few; D gene: TRBD2; V gene: TRBV7-2; CDR3 DNA: TGTGCCAGCAGAAGCGGGGGGCTTGGCAATGAGCAGTTCTTC; CDR3 protein: CASRSGGLGNEQFF
J gene: TRBJ2-7; clone size: few; D gene: .; V gene: TRBV30; CDR3 DNA: TGTGCCTGGAGTGTCGGCGGGCCCCGCTACGAGCAGTACTTC; CDR3 protein: CAWSVGGPRYEQYF
J gene: TRBJ1-1; clone size: .; D gene: TRBD1; V gene: TRBV5-5; CDR3 DNA: TGTGCCAGCAGCTCGTGGACAGGGGACACTGAAGCTTTCTTT; CDR3 protein: CASSSWTGDTEAFF
J gene: TRBJ2-1; clone size: few; D gene: TRBD1; V gene: TRBV25-1; CDR3 DNA: TGTGCCAGCAGTATGACAGGGGTCAATGAGCAGTTCTTC; CDR3 protein: CASSMTGVNEQFF
J gene: TRBJ2-1; clone size: .; D gene: TRBD2; V gene: TRBV7-9; CDR3 DNA: TGTGCCAGCAGCTCAAGCGGGAGGTCGAATGAGCAGTTCTTC; CDR3 protein: CASSSSGRSNEQFF
J gene: TRBJ2-7; clone size: .; D gene: TRBD1; V gene: TRBV15; CDR3 DNA: TGTGCCACCAGTAGACAGGGGGTCCACGAGCAGTACTTC; CDR3 protein: CATSRQGVHEQYF
J gene: TRBJ2-7; clone size: .; D gene: .; V gene: TRBV12-3/TRBV12-4; CDR3 DNA: TGTGCCAGCAGTGTAACAGGGACTACCTCCTACGAGCAGTACTTC; CDR3 protein: CASSVTGTTSYEQYF
J gene: TRBJ2-3; clone size: few; D gene: .; V gene: TRBV4-1; CDR3 DNA: TGCGCCAGCAGCCTTACCGGTGAAGAGACAGATACGCAGTATTTT; CDR3 protein: CASSLTGEETDTQYF
J gene: TRBJ2-2; clone size: few; D gene: TRBD2; V gene: TRBV20-1; CDR3 DNA: TGCAGTGCCCGAGGGACTAGCGGGCGAAGGGGCACCGGGGAGCTGTTTTTT; CDR3 protein: CSARGTSGRRGTGELFF
J gene: TRBJ2-5; clone size: few; D gene: TRBD2; V gene: TRBV6-2/TRBV6-3; CDR3 DNA: TGTGCCAGCAGTTACAGCGGGGCCCAAGAGACCCAGTACTTC; CDR3 protein: CASSYSGAQETQYF
J gene: TRBJ2-3; clone size: few; D gene: .; V gene: TRBV7-2; CDR3 DNA: TGTGCCAGCAGCTGGACTATCGGGGTCCGCACAGATACGCAGTATTTT; CDR3 protein: CASSWTIGVRTDTQYF
J gene: TRBJ2-7; clone size: .; D gene: .; V gene: TRBV6-5; CDR3 DNA: TGTGCCAGCAGTTCACTCCGGACAGCCGTTGGTGAGCAGTACTTC; CDR3 protein: CASSSLRTAVGEQYF
J gene: TRBJ2-2; clone size: many; D gene: TRBD2; V gene: TRBV11-3; CDR3 DNA: TGTGCCAGCAGCTTACTAGCGGGGGCCCTCCTGGGTGGCGGGGAGCTGTTTTTT; CDR3 protein: CASSLLAGALLGGGELFF
J gene: TRBJ1-1; clone size: .; D gene: .; V gene: TRBV7-2; CDR3 DNA: TGTGCCAGCAGCACACCTCTGACCACTGAAGCTTTCTTT; CDR3 protein: CASSTPLTTEAFF
J gene: TRBJ1-2; clone size: .; D gene: .; V gene: TRBV12-5; CDR3 DNA: TGTGCTAGTGGTTTAAGAGAGTATGGCTACACCTTC; CDR3 protein: CASGLREYGYTF
J gene: TRBJ2-1; clone size: few; D gene: .; V gene: TRBV24-1; CDR3 DNA: TGTGCCACCAGTGAAAACACACGTCGAGCCGTGAGCTCCTACAATGAGCAGTTCTTC; CDR3 protein: CATSENTRRAVSSYNEQFF
J gene: TRBJ2-7; clone size: many; D gene: .; V gene: TRBV18; CDR3 DNA: TGTGCCAGCTCACCGGGGGTCTTCTACGAGCAGTACTTC; CDR3 protein: CASSPGVFYEQYF
J gene: TRBJ2-1; clone size: few; D gene: .; V gene: TRBV7-3; CDR3 DNA: TGTGCCAGCAGCTTTCTCTTTAGCCCCCTCTACAATGAGCAGTTCTTC; CDR3 protein: CASSFLFSPLYNEQFF
J gene: TRBJ2-3; clone size: .; D gene: TRBD2; V gene: TRBV30; CDR3 DNA: TGTGCCTGGATCCGAAAAACTAGCGGGGATACGCAGTATTTT; CDR3 protein: CAWIRKTSGDTQYF